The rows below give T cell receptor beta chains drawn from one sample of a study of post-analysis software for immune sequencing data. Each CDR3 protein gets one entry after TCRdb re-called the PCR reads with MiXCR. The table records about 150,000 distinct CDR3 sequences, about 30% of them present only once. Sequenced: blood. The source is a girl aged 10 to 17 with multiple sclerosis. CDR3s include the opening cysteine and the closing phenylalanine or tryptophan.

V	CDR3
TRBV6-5	CASSKTSGTYEQYF
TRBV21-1	CASSTAKRDFLQRLGNQPQHF
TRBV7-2	CASSFAGLTGELFF
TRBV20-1	CSALQGGGSTDTQYF
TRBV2	CASSQLAGTYNEQFF
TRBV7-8	CASSSRLGGTGELFF
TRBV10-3	CAISALSPQNEKLFF
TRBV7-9	CASSPTRGGETQYF
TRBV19	CASRHPSTSGRRGTQYF
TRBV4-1	CASSQAEGKSSYEQYF
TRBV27	CASSLSPGNYEQYF
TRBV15	CATSRDPWNEQFF
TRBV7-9	CASSWGKAGDNEQFF
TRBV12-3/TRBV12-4	CASSPFPSDTQYF
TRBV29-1	CSVDQGGTYEQYF
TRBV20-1	CSAGGDGNIQYF
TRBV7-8	CASSFTQGPRFQETQYF
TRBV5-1	CASQSWLAEYNEQFF
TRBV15	CATSSGLAGGANEQFF
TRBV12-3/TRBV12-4	CASTFRTVYNEQYF
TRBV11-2	CASSLLAGANEQYF
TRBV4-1	CASSQITSGSLETQYF
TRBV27	CASSYGQGGGYTF
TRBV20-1	CSAMETGVAGELFF
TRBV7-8	CASRDTSYGHNEQFF
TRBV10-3	CAVSESPDSYEQYF
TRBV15	CATSRESRGHEQFF
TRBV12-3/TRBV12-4	CASSLGQGGRGSYGYTF
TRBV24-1	CATSSGSYNEQFF
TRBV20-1	CSALDRAGWNKQFF
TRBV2	CASSQGNYGYTF
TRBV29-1	CSVQGQGALKIYEQYF
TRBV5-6	CASSRLAGGLAKNIQYF
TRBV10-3	CAASSGSSNQPQHF
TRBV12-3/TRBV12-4	CASTKTSGKETQYF
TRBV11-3	CASSLRGDETQYF
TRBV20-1	CSAGILLYNEQFF
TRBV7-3	CASSLLAGAAETQYF
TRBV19	CASSGLAGVWNNEQFF
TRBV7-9	CASSSRTEGETQYF
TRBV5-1	CASSSRLASEQYF
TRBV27	CASSSRLAQTQYF
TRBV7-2	CASSLERKDTQYF
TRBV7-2	CASSRTSMGDTQYF
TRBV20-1	CSALDRAGWNEQYF
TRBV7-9	CASTEGEGSATNEKLFF
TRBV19	CASSIDHATGLYNEQFF
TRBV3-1	CASSLSGGQYNYGYTF
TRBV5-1	CASSLVLLTDTQYF
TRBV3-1	CASSQDSGRPTDTQYF